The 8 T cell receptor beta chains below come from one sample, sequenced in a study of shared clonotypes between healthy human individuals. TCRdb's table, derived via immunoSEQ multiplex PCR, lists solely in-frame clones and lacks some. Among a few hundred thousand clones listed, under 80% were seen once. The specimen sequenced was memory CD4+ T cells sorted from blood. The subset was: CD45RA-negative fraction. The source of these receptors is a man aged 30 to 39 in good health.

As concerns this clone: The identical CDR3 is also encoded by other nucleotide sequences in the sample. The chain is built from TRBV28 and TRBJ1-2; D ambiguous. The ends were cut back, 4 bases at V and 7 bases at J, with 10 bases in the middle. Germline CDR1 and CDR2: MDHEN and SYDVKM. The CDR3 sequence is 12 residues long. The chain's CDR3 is CASSYRGTGYTF. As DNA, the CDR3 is TGTGCCAGCAGTTATCGGGGAACTGGCTACACCTTC.

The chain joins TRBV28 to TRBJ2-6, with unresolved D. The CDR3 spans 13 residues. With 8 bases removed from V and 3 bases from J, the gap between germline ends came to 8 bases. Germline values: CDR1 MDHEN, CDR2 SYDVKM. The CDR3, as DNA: TGTGCCAGCTTTCGCCGTGGGGCCAACGTCCTGACTTTC. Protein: CASFRRGANVLTF.

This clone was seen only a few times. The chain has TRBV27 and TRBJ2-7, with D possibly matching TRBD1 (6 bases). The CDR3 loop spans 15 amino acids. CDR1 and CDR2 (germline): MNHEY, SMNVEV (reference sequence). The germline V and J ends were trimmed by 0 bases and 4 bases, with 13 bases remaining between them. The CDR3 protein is CASSLSPGATYEQYF. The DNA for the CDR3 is TGTGCCAGCAGTTTATCGCCAGGGGCAACTTACGAGCAGTACTTC.

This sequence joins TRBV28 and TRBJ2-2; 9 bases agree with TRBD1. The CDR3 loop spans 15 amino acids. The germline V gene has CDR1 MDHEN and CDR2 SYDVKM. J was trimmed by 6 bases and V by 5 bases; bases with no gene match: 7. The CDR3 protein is CASSLGTGWPGELFF. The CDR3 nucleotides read TGTGCCAGCAGTCTAGGGACAGGGTGGCCCGGGGAGCTGTTTTTT.

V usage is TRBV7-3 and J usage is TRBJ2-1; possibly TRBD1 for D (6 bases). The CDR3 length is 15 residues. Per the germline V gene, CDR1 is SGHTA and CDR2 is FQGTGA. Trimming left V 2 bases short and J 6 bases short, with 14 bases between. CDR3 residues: CASSLRGGSGNEQFF. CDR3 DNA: TGTGCCAGCAGCTTACGAGGGGGAAGCGGCAATGAGCAGTTCTTC.

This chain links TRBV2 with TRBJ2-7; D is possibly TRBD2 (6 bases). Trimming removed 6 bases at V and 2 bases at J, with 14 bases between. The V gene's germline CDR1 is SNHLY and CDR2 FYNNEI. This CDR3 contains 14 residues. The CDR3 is CASRRSGLTYEQYF. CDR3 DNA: TGTGCCAGCAGGAGATCGGGACTCACCTACGAGCAGTACTTC.

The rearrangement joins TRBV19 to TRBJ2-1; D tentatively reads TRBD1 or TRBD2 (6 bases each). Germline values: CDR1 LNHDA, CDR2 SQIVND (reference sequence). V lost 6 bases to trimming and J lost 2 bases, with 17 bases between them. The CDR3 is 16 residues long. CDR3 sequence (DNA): TGTGCCAGTAGCCGGGTAGGGGGAGGAACCTACAATGAGCAGTTCTTC. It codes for CASSRVGGGTYNEQFF.

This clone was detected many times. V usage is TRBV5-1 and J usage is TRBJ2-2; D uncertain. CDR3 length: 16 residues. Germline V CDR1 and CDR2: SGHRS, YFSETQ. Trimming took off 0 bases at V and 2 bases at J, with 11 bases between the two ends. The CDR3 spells CASSLDSKLNTGELFF. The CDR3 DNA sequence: TGCGCCAGCAGCTTGGACTCCAAACTCAACACCGGGGAGCTGTTTTTT. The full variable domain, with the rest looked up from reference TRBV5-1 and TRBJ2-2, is KAGVTQTPRYLIKTRGQQVTLSCSPISGHRSVSWYQQTPGQGLQFLFEYFSETQRNKGNFPGRFSGRQFSNSRSEMNVSTLELGDSALYLCASSLDSKLNTGELFFGEGSRLTVL.